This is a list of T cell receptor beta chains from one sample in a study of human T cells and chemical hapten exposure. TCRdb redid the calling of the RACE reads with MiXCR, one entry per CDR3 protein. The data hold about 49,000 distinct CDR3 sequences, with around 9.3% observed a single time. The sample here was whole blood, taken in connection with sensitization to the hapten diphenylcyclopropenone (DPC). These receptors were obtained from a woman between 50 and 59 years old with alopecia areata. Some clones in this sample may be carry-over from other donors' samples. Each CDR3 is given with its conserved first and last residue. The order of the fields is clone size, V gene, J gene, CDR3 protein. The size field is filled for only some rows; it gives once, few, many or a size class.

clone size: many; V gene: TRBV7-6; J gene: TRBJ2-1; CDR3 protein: CASSLVGHPYNEQFF
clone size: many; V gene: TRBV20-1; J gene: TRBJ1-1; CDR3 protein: CSASIWGSFTEAFF
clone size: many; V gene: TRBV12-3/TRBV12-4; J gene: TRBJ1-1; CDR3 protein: CASRPVGGSKTEAFF
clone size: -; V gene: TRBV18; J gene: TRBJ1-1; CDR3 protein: CASSPPIGNTEAFF
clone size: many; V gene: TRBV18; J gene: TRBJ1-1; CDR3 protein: CASSPPGYWGNTEAFF
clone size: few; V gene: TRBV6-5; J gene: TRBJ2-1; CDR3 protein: CASSYGTSGGRNEQFF
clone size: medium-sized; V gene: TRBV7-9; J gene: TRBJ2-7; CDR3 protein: CASSAEGSLDEQYF
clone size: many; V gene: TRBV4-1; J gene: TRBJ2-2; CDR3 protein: CASSQRENTGELFF
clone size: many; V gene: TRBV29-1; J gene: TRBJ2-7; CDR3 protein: CSVTRDSLYEQYF
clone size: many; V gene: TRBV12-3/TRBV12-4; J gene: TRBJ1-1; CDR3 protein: CASSSGTEAFF
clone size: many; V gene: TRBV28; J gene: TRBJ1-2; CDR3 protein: CASSFLRQGKYGYTF
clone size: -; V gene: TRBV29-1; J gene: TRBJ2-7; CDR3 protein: CSGGGDSYEQYF
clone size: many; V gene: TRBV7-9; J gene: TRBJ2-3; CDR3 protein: CASSLKIRLAGSRDTQYF
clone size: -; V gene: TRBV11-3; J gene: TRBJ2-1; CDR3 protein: CASSLEGTSSNEQFF
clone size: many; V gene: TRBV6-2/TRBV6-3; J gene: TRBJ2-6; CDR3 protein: CASSLLYSPTVSGANVLTF
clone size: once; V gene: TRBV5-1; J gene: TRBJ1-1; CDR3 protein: CASSLPGIGSEAFF
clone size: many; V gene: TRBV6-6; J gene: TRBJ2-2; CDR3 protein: CASSKELAGGSTGELFF
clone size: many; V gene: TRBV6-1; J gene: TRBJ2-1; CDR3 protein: CASTPRASGSSYNEQFF
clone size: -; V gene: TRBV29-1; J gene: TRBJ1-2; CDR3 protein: CSVATNERRSGYTF
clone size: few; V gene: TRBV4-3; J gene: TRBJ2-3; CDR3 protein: CASSQDTGADTQYF
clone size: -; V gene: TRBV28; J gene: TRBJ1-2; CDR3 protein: CASSSLGEPYGYTF
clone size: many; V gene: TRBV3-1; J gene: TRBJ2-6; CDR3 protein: CASRRQGSGANVLTF
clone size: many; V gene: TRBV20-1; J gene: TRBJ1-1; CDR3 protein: CSARFTNTEAFF
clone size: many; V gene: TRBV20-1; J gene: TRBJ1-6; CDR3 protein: CSALGETYNSPLHF
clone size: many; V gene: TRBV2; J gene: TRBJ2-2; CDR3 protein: CASSDRRTNTGELFF
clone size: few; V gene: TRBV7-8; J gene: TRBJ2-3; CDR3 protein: CASSVKQGAVGTDTQYF
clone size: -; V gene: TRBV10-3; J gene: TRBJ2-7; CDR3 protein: CAISEVAEQYF
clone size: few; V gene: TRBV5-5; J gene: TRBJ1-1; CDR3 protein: CASSLGTGATEAFF